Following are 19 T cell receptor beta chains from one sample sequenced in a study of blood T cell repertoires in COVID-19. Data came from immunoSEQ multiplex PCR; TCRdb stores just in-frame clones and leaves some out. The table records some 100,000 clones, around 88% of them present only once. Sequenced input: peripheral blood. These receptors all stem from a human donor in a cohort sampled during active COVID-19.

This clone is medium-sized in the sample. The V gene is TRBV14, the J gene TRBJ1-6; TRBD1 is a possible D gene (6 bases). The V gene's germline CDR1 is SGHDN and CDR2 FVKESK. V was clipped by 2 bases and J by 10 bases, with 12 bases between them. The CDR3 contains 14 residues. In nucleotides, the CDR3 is TGTGCCAGCAGCCAAAATCCAGGGGTATCACCCCTCCACTTT. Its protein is CASSQNPGVSPLHF.

CDR3 region: CASSQVGAGANSYNEQFF. DNA for the CDR3: TGTGCCAGCAGCCAAGTGGGGGCGGGTGCCAACTCCTACAATGAGCAGTTCTTC. This chain links TRBV14 with TRBJ2-1, with D possibly being TRBD1 (6 bases). Deletions cut 1 base from V and 0 bases from J, with 16 bases between. CDR1 SGHDN and CDR2 FVKESK come from the germline V gene. The CDR3 sequence is 18 residues long.

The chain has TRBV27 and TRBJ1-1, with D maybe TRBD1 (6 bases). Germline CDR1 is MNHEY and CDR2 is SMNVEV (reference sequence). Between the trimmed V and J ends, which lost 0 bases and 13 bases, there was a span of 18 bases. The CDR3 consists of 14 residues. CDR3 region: CASSLSFGGARIFF. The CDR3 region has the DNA TGTGCCAGCAGTTTATCATTCGGGGGGGCTCGTATTTTCTTT.

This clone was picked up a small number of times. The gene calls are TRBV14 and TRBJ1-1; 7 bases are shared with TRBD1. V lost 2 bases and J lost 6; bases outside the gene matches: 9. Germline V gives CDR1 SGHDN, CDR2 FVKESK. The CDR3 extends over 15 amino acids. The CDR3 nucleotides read TGTGCCAGCAGCCAATTAGAGGGGGCGCTGGCTGAAGCTTTCTTT. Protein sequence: CASSQLEGALAEAFF.

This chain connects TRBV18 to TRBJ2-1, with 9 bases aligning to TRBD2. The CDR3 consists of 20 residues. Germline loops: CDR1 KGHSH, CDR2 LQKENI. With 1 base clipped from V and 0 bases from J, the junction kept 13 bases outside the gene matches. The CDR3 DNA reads TGTGCCAGCTCACCACGATTGGCCTCTAGCGGGATAAGCTCCTACAATGAGCAGTTCTTC. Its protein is CASSPRLASSGISSYNEQFF.

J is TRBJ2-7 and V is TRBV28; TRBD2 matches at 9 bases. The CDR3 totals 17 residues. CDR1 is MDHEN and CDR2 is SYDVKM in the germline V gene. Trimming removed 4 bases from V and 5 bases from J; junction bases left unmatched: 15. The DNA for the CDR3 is TGTGCCAGCAGTTCTCCGGGACTAGCCCCCCCTTGGCACGAGCAGTACTTC. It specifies CASSSPGLAPPWHEQYF.

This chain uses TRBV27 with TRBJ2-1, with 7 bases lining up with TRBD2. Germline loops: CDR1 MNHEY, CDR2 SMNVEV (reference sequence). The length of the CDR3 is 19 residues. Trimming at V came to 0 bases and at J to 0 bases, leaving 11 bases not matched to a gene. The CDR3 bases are TGTGCCAGCAGTTTATCTTCCCGGGTGGCTAGCGGCTCCTACAATGAGCAGTTCTTC. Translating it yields CASSLSSRVASGSYNEQFF.

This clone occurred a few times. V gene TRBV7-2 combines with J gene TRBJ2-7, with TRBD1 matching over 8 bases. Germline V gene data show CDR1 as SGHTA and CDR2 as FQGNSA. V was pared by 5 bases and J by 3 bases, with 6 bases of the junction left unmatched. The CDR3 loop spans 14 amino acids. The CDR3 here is CASSRGQGNYEQYF. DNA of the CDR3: TGTGCCAGCAGCCGTGGACAGGGTAACTACGAGCAGTACTTC.

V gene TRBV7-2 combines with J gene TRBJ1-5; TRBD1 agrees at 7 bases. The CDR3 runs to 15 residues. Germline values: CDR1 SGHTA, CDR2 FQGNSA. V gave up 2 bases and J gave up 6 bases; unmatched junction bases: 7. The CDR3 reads CASSLTAGDSQPQHF. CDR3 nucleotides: TGTGCCAGCAGCTTAACGGCAGGGGACAGTCAGCCCCAGCATTTT.

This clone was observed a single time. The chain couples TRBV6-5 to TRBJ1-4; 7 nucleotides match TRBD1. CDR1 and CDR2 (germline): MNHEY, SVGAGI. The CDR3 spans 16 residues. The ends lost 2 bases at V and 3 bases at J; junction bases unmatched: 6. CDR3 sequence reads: CASSYGSGTANEKLFF. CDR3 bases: TGTGCCAGCAGTTACGGGTCCGGGACAGCTAATGAAAAACTGTTTTTT.

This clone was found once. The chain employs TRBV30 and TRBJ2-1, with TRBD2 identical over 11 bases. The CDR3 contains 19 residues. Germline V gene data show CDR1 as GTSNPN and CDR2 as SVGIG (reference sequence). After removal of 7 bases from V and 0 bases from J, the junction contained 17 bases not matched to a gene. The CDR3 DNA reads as TGTGCCTTCAAGACGGGACTAGCGGTTAGGGGTAGCTCCTACAATGAGCAGTTCTTC. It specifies CAFKTGLAVRGSSYNEQFF.

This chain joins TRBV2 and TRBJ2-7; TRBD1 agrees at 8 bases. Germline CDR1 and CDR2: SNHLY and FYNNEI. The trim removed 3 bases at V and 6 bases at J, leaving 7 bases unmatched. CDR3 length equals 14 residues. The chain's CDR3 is CASSDPRGLSEQYF. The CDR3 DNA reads TGTGCCAGCAGTGACCCCAGGGGGCTTAGCGAGCAGTACTTC.

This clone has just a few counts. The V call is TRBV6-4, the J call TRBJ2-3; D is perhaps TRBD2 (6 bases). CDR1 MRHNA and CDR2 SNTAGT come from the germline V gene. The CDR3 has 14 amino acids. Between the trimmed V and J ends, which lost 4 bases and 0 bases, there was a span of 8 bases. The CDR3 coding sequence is TGTGCCAGCAGTGCGGGGACTAGCACAGATACGCAGTATTTT. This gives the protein CASSAGTSTDTQYF.

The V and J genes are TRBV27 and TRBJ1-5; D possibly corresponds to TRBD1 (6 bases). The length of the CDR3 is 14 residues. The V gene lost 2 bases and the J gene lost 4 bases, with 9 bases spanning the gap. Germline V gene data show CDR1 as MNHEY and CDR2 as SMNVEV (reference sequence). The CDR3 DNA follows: TGTGCCAGCAGTTTACGGACAGCGAATCAGCCCCAGCATTTT. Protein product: CASSLRTANQPQHF.

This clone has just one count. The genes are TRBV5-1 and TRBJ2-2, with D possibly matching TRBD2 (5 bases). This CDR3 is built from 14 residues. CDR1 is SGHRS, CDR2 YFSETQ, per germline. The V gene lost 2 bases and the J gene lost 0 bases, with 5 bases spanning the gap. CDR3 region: CASSLLANTGELFF. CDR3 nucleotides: TGCGCCAGCAGCTTACTAGCGAACACCGGGGAGCTGTTTTTT.

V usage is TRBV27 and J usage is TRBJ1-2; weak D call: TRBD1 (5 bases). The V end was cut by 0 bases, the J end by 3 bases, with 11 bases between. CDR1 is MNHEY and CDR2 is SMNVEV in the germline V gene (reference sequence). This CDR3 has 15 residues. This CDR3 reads CASSLSDGGYYGYTF. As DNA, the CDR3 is TGTGCCAGCAGTTTATCCGACGGGGGATACTATGGCTACACCTTC.

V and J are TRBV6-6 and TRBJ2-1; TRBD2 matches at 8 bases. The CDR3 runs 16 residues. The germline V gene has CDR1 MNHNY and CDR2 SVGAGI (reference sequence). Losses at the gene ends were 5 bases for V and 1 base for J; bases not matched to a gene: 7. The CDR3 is CASSRIAGPSYNEQFF. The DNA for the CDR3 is TGTGCCAGCAGTCGAATAGCGGGACCATCCTACAATGAGCAGTTCTTC.

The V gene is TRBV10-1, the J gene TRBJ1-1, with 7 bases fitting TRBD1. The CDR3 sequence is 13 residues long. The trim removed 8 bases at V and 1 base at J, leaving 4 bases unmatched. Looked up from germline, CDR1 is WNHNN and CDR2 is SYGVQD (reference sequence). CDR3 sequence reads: CASLTGRNTEAFF. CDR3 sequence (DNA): TGCGCCAGCTTGACAGGGAGGAACACTGAAGCTTTCTTT.

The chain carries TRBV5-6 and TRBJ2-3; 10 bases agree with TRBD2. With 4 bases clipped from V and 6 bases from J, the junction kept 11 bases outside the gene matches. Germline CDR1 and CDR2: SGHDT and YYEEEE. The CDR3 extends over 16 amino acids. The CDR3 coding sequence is TGTGCCAGCAGCCCCATCCCGACTAGCGGGTCGGATACGCAGTATTTT. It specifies CASSPIPTSGSDTQYF.